Each of the 21 T cell receptor beta chains below was sequenced from the same sample in a study of control samples from healthy donors and cancer patients. This table comes from immunoSEQ multiplex PCR, and its TCRdb copy is limited to in-frame clones, with some not included. The table lists about 200,000 clones, with roughly 2.2% in the top ten. The sequenced sample was blood. The source of these receptors is a woman aged 30 to 39 in good health.

The chain carries TRBV28 and TRBJ1-5; 12 positions match TRBD1. Per the germline V gene, CDR1 is MDHEN and CDR2 is SYDVKM. This CDR3 comprises 19 residues. Unmatched junction bases numbered 14, after V lost 6 bases and J lost 2 bases. In DNA, the CDR3 is TGTGCCAGCAGGGGCCGGGACAGGGGGCCCTTTAGGGGCAATCAGCCCCAGCATTTT. Amino acids: CASRGRDRGPFRGNQPQHF.

The rearrangement links TRBV18 to TRBJ2-3; either TRBD1 or TRBD2 may supply D (5 bases each). The CDR3 consists of 15 residues. V was shortened by 6 bases and J by 1 base, with 14 bases between the two germline ends. Germline loops: CDR1 KGHSH, CDR2 LQKENI. CDR3 loop: CASSSGTIGTDTQYF. The CDR3 DNA reads TGTGCCAGCTCTTCCGGGACCATCGGCACAGATACGCAGTATTTT. The variable domain in full, with the rest retrieved from reference TRBV18 and TRBJ2-3, is NAGVMQNPRHLVRRRGQEARLRCSPMKGHSHVYWYRQLPEEGLKFMVYLQKENIIDESGMPKERFSAEFPKEGPSILRIQQVVRGDSAAYFCASSSGTIGTDTQYFGPGTRLTVL.

The chain employs TRBV13 and TRBJ1-1; D is uncertain. Trimming pared 8 bases from V and 0 bases from J, leaving 10 bases between. This CDR3 spans 13 amino acids. Germline V gene sequence: CDR1 PRHDT, CDR2 FYEKMQ (reference sequence). The CDR3 region is CASVGQLNTEAFF. In nucleotides, the CDR3 is TGTGCCAGCGTAGGGCAGCTGAACACTGAAGCTTTCTTT.

The J gene is TRBJ1-2, the V gene TRBV29-1; no clear D. This CDR3 spans 10 amino acids. Germline CDR1 reads SQVTM; CDR2 reads ANQGSEA. The V end was cut by 3 bases, the J end by 5 bases, with 4 bases between. Written as DNA, the CDR3 is TGCAGCGTTGACGAGTATGGCTACACCTTC. Its protein product is CSVDEYGYTF.

The chain combines TRBV2 with TRBJ2-2, with 9 bases identical to TRBD1. With 4 bases clipped from V and 4 bases from J, the junction kept 7 bases outside the gene matches. Germline V gene lookup returns CDR1 SNHLY and CDR2 FYNNEI. The CDR3 has 16 amino acids. In DNA form, the CDR3 reads TGTGCCAGCAGTGTGGGACAGGGAAGGACCACCGGGGAGCTGTTTTTT. Its translation: CASSVGQGRTTGELFF.

The chain carries TRBV6-5 and TRBJ1-2; no reliable D call. The CDR3 loop spans 14 amino acids. The V gene lost 0 bases and the J gene lost 2 bases, with 7 bases spanning the gap. Germline CDR1 reads MNHEY; CDR2 reads SVGAGI. The CDR3: CASSYSGSNYGYTF. The CDR3 DNA reads TGTGCCAGCAGTTACTCTGGGTCGAACTATGGCTACACCTTC.

The J gene is TRBJ2-7, the V gene TRBV3-1 (or the pseudogene TRBV3-2); 8 bases map to TRBD2. Unmatched junction bases numbered 8, after V lost 8 bases and J lost 2 bases. The CDR3 is 14 amino acids. CDR1 is LGHDT and CDR2 is YNNKEL in the germline V gene (reference sequence). The CDR3 region is CASGSGGSTYEQYF. The CDR3, as DNA: TGTGCCAGCGGGTCGGGGGGGAGCACCTACGAGCAGTACTTC.

The gene calls are TRBV12-3 or TRBV12-4 and TRBJ1-2; unclear D gene. V shed 5 bases and J shed 8 bases, with 15 bases lying between them. CDR3 length: 13 amino acids. CDR3 in DNA: TGTGCCAGCAGTAAAAATTCAGGATGGGGCTACACCTTC. This gives the protein CASSKNSGWGYTF.

J is TRBJ1-5 and V is TRBV5-8; D is uncertain. V was shortened by 1 base and J by 1 base, with 6 bases between the two germline ends. The CDR3 is 14 amino acids. Germline loops: CDR1 SGHTS, CDR2 YDEGEE. The CDR3 region has the DNA TGTGCCAGCAGCTTGTTCAGGAGCAATCAGCCCCAGCATTTT. It encodes CASSLFRSNQPQHF.

The chain joins TRBV14 to TRBJ2-1; no clear D. The V end was cut by 0 bases, the J end by 2 bases, with 11 bases between. CDR3 size: 16 residues. Germline lookup yields CDR1 SGHDN and CDR2 FVKESK. The CDR3 region is CASSQERKEPYNEQFF. In DNA, the CDR3 is TGTGCCAGCAGCCAAGAGAGGAAGGAGCCCTACAATGAGCAGTTCTTC.

This chain connects TRBV5-1 to TRBJ2-1; possible D gene TRBD2, 7 bases. The V and J ends lost 2 bases and 3 bases respectively, with 18 bases between them. Germline CDR1 and CDR2: SGHRS and YFSETQ. This CDR3 contains 17 residues. The DNA for the CDR3 is TGCGCCAGCAGCTTCTTAGAAGGGGGGGCCAGCTACAATGAGCAGTTCTTC. Residues: CASSFLEGGASYNEQFF.

The chain uses TRBV9 and TRBJ1-2; D unresolved. Germline V lookup: CDR1 SGDLS, CDR2 YYNGEE. The CDR3 runs 13 residues. V was clipped by 5 bases and J by 5 bases, with 13 bases between them. The CDR3 loop reads CASRLDGEYGYTF. The CDR3 region has the DNA TGTGCCAGCAGGTTGGACGGGGAATATGGCTACACCTTC. The complete variable domain, with remaining parts taken from reference TRBV9 and TRBJ1-2, reads DSGVTQTPKHLITATGQRVTLRCSPRSGDLSVYWYQQSLDQGLQFLIQYYNGEERAKGNILERFSAQQFPDLHSELNLSSLELGDSALYFCASRLDGEYGYTFGSGTRLTVV.

The chain links TRBV6-5 to TRBJ1-2; the D gene is possibly TRBD1 (5 bases). The CDR3 is 14 amino acids. Between the trimmed V and J ends, which lost 4 bases and 3 bases, there was a span of 12 bases. Looked up from germline, CDR1 is MNHEY and CDR2 is SVGAGI. This chain's CDR3 is CASSWGSSYYGYTF. Here the CDR3 DNA reads TGTGCCAGCAGTTGGGGCAGCTCGTACTATGGCTACACCTTC.

The CDR3 DNA reads TGCAGCGTTGATGGGACTAGCGGACCCACAGATACGCAGTATTTT. Translation gives CSVDGTSGPTDTQYF. The chain links TRBV29-1 to TRBJ2-3; 11 positions match TRBD2. Germline CDR1 is SQVTM and CDR2 is ANQGSEA. With V trimmed by 3 bases and J by 2 bases, 4 bases remained unmatched. The CDR3 totals 15 residues.

The chain links TRBV5-1 to TRBJ2-1, with D perhaps TRBD2 (6 bases). V gave up 3 bases and J gave up 5 bases, with 15 bases separating them. The length of the CDR3 is 15 residues. Germline-derived CDR1 and CDR2 are SGHRS and YFSETQ. The CDR3 is CASSSQAGLNNEQFF. Written as DNA, the CDR3 is TGCGCCAGCAGCTCTCAGGCGGGGCTAAACAATGAGCAGTTCTTC.

Points on this clone: At the DNA level, this CDR3 is encoded by other sequences in the same sample as well. The chain has TRBV6-4 and TRBJ2-2; maybe TRBD2 (6 bases). The CDR3 has 14 residues. Per the germline V gene, CDR1 is MRHNA and CDR2 is SNTAGT. V was cut by 2 bases and J by 2 bases, with 6 bases left in between. The CDR3: CASSDGTNTGELFF. DNA of the CDR3: TGTGCCAGCAGTGACGGGACTAACACCGGGGAGCTGTTTTTT.

This chain connects TRBV7-3 to TRBJ1-4; TRBD1 matches at 7 bases. Unmatched junction bases numbered 5, after V lost 5 bases and J lost 8 bases. This CDR3 has 13 amino acids. CDR1 and CDR2 (germline): SGHTA, FQGTGA. The CDR3 coding sequence is TGTGCCAGCAGCCGACAGGGCGGGGAAAAACTGTTTTTT. It is translated as CASSRQGGEKLFF.

V gene TRBV7-9 combines with J gene TRBJ1-6; no firm D call. The V end lost 6 bases, the J end lost 5 bases, and 11 bases lay between the germline ends. Germline values: CDR1 SEHNR, CDR2 FQNEAQ (reference sequence). There are 14 residues in the CDR3. The CDR3 region is CASRLTRDNSPLHF. DNA for the CDR3: TGTGCCAGCAGATTAACTCGGGATAATTCACCCCTCCACTTT.

The chain joins TRBV27 to TRBJ1-2; 7 bases align to TRBD1. V gave up 2 bases and J gave up 4 bases; unmatched junction bases: 4. Germline V gene lookup returns CDR1 MNHEY and CDR2 SMNVEV (reference sequence). The length of the CDR3 is 14 residues. CDR3 sequence (DNA): TGTGCCAGCAGTTTAAACCGGGACAGCTATGGCTACACCTTC. This codes for CASSLNRDSYGYTF.

V and J are TRBV19 and TRBJ1-3; 8 bases agree with TRBD1. The germline V gene has CDR1 LNHDA and CDR2 SQIVND (reference sequence). The CDR3 has 15 residues. The V and J ends lost 4 bases and 3 bases, in that order; junction bases with no gene match: 5. The CDR3 DNA is TGTGCCAGTAGTACTGACAGGGGTTATGGAAACACCATATATTTT. Its protein product is CASSTDRGYGNTIYF. The variable domain in full, completed from reference TRBV19 and TRBJ1-3, reads DGGITQSPKYLFRKEGQNVTLSCEQNLNHDAMYWYRQDPGQGLRLIYYSQIVNDFQKGDIAEGYSVSREKKESFPLTVTSAQKNPTAFYLCASSTDRGYGNTIYFGEGSWLTVV.

The chain carries TRBV5-6 and TRBJ1-4; no definite D call. Germline V gene sequence: CDR1 SGHDT, CDR2 YYEEEE. The CDR3 is 15 amino acids. Trimming stripped 0 bases from V and 0 bases from J, with 6 bases between. The chain's CDR3 is CASSLGVATNEKLFF. The CDR3 DNA reads TGTGCCAGCAGCTTGGGAGTTGCAACTAATGAAAAACTGTTTTTT.